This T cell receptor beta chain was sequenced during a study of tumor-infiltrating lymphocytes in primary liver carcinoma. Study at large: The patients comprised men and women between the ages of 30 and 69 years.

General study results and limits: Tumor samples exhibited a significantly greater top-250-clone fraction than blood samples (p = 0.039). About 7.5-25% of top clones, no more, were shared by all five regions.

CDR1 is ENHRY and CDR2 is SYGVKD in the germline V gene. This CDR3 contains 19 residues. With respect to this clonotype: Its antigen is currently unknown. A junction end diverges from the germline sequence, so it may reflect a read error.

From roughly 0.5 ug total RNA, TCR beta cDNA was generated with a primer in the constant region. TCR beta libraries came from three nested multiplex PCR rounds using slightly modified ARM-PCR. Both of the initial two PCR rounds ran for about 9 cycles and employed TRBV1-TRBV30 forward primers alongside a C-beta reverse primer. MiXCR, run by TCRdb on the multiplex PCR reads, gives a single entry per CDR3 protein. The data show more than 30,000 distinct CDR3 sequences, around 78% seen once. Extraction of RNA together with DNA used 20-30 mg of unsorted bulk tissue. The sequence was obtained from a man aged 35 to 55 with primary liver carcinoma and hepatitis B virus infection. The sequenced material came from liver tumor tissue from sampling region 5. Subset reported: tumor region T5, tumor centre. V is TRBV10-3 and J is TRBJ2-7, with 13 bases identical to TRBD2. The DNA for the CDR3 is TGTGCCATCACCAAACGATCGGGACTAGCGGGAAGGTCCTCCTACGAGCAATACTTC. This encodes CAITKRSGLAGRSSYEQYF.